This entry is about one T cell receptor (beta chain). The data were obtained in a study of blood T cell repertoires in COVID-19. For the study at large: Sites across the United States, Italy and Spain contributed samples from acute and convalescent COVID-19. T cells, B-cell-depleted T cells, or PBMCs provided the cDNA or gDNA that served as material.

With 2 bases removed from V and 2 bases from J, the gap between germline ends came to 12 bases. From germline, CDR1 is SGHNT and CDR2 YENEEA. The CDR3 loop spans 15 amino acids. Source study methods: How many nucleated cells were present was estimated from reference gene primer amplification. The table came from immunoSEQ multiplex PCR; TCRdb's copy has only in-frame clones and leaves some out. D and trimming were read from the DNA, whereas the V and J calls and clone size are those reported in that table. Of 110,000 or so clones in the sample, 70% to 90% were seen once. J is TRBJ1-1 and V is TRBV11-3; D may be TRBD1 (6 bases). Sequenced material: peripheral blood. This receptor was identified in a human donor in a cohort sampled during active COVID-19. The CDR3 DNA reads as TGTGCCAGCAGCTTACTAGGACAGTCTAACACTGAAGCTTTCTTT. Its protein is CASSLLGQSNTEAFF.